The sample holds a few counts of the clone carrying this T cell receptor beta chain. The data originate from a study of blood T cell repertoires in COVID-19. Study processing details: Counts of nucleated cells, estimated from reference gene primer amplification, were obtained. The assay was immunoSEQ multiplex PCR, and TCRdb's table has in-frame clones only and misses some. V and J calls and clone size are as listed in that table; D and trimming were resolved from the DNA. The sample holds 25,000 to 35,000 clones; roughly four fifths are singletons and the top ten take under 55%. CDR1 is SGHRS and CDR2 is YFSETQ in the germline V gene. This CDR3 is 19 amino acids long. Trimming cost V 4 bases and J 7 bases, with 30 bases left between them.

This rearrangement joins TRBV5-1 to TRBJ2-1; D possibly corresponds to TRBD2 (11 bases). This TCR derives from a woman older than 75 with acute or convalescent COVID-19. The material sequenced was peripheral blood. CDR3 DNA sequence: TGCGCCAGCAGCAGGCTGACAGGGACAGGGGCTAGCGGGGGGAATGAGCAGTTCTTC. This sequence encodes CASSRLTGTGASGGNEQFF. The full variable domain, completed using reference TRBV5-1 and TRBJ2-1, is KAGVTQTPRYLIKTRGQQVTLSCSPISGHRSVSWYQQTPGQGLQFLFEYFSETQRNKGNFPGRFSGRQFSNSRSEMNVSTLELGDSALYLCASSRLTGTGASGGNEQFFGPGTRLTVL.